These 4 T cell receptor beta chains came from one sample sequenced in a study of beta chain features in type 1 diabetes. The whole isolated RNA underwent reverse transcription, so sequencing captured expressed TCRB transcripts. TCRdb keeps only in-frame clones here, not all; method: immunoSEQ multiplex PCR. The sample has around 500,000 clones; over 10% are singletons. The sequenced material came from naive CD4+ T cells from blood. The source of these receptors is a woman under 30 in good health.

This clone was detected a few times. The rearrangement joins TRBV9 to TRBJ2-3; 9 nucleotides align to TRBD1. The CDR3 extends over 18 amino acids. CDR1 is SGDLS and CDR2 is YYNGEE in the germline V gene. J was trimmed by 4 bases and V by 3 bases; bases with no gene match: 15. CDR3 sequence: CASSADPGTGNHPDTQYF. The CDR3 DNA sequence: TGTGCCAGCAGCGCAGACCCCGGGACAGGGAATCACCCAGATACGCAGTATTTT.

For the CDR3, the DNA is TGCGCCAGCAGTCAATCTCCTCGGGATTTCGACAGCAACTATGGCTACACCTTC. This codes for CASSQSPRDFDSNYGYTF. The chain couples TRBV23-1 to TRBJ1-2, with D possibly TRBD1 on 5 matching bases. TRBV23-1 is filed as an ORF, its function uncertain. CDR3 size: 18 residues. Trimming pared 0 bases from V and 2 bases from J, leaving 19 bases between.

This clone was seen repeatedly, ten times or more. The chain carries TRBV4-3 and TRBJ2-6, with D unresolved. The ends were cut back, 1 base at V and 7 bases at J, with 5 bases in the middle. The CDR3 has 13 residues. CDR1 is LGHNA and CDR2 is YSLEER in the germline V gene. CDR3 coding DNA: TGCGCCAGCAGCCAAGGTATCGCCAACGTCCTGACTTTC. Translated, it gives CASSQGIANVLTF.

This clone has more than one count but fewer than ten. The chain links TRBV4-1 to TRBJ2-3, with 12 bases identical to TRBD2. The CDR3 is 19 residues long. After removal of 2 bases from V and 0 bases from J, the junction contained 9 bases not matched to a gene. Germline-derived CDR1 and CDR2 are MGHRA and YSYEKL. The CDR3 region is CASSQFTSGGSASTDTQYF. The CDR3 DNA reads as TGCGCCAGCAGCCAATTTACTAGCGGGGGGTCAGCTAGCACAGATACGCAGTATTTT.